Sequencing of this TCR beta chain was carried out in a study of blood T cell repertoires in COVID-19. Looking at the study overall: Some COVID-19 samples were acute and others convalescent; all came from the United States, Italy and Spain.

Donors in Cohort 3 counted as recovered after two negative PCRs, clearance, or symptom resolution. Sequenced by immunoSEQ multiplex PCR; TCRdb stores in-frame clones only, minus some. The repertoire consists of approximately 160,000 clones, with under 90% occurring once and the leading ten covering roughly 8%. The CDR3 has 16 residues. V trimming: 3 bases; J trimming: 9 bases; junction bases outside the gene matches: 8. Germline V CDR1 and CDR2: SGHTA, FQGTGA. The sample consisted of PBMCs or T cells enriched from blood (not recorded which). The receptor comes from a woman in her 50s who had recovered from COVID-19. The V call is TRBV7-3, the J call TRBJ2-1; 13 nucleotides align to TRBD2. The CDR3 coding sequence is TGTGCCAGCAGCTTTGGACTAGCGGGGGTTCAGGGTGAGCAGTTCTTC. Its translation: CASSFGLAGVQGEQFF.